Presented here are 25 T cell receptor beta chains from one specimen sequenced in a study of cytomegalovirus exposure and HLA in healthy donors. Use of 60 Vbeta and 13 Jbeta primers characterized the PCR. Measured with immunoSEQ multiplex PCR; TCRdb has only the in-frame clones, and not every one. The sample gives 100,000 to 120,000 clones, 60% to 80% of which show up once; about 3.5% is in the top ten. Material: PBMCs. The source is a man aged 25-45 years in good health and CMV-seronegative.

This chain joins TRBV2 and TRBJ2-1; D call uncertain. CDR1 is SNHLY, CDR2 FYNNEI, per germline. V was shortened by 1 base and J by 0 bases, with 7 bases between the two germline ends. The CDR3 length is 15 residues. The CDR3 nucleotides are TGTGCCAGCAGTGAAGAAGCTAGCTCCTACAATGAGCAGTTCTTC. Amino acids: CASSEEASSYNEQFF.

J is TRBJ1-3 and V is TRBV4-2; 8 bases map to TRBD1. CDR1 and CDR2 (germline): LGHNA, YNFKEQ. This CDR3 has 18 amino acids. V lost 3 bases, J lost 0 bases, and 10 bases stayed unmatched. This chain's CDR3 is CASSQAGTGGPSGNTIYF. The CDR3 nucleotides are TGTGCCAGCAGCCAGGCCGGGACAGGAGGACCCTCTGGAAACACCATATATTTT.

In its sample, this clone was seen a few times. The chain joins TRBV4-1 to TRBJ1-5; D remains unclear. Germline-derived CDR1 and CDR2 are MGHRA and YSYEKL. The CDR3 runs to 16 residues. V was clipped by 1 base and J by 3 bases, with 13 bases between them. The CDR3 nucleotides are TGCGCCAGCAGCCAAGGAGATGGCAGGCTCAATCAGCCCCAGCATTTT. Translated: CASSQGDGRLNQPQHF.

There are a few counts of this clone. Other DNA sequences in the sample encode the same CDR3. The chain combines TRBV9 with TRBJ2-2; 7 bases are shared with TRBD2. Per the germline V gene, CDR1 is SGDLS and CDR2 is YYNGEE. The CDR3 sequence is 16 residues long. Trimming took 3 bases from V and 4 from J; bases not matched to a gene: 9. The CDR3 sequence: CASSGKAGEFTGELFF. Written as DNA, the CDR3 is TGTGCCAGCAGCGGCAAGGCGGGAGAGTTCACCGGGGAGCTGTTTTTT. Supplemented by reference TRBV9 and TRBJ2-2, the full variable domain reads DSGVTQTPKHLITATGQRVTLRCSPRSGDLSVYWYQQSLDQGLQFLIQYYNGEERAKGNILERFSAQQFPDLHSELNLSSLELGDSALYFCASSGKAGEFTGELFFGEGSRLTVL.

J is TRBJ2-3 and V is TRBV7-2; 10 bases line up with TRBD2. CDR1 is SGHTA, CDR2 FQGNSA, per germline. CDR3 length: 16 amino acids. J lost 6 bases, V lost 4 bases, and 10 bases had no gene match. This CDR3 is CASSYGPSGGRDTQYF. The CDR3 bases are TGTGCCAGCAGCTACGGGCCTAGCGGGGGAAGGGATACGCAGTATTTT.

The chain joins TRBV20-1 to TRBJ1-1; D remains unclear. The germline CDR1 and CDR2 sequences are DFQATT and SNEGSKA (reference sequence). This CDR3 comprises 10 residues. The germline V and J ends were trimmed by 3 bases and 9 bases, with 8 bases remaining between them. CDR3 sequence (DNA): TGCAGTGCTAGTTATAAGCAAGCTTTCTTT. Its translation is CSASYKQAFF.

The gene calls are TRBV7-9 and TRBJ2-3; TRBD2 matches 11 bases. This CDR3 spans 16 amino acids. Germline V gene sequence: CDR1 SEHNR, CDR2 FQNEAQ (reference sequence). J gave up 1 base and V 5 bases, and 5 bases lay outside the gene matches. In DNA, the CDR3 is TGTGCCAGCAGCCGTCTAGCGGGAGGAGGCACAGATACGCAGTATTTT. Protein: CASSRLAGGGTDTQYF.

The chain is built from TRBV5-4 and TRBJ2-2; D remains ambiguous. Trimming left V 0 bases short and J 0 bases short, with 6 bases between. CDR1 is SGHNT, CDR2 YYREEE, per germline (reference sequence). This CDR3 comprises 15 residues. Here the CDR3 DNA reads TGTGCCAGCAGCTTGGGGGCCCCGAACACCGGGGAGCTGTTTTTT. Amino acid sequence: CASSLGAPNTGELFF.

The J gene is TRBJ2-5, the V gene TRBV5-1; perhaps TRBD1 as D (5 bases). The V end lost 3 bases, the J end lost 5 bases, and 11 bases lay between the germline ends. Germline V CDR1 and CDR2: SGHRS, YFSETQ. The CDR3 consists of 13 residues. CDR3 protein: CASSSRDGETQYF. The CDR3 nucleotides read TGCGCCAGCAGCTCCAGGGATGGGGAGACCCAGTACTTC.

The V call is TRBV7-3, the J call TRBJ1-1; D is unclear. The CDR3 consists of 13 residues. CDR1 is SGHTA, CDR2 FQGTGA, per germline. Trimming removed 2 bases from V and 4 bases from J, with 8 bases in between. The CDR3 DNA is TGTGCCAGCAGCTTATATCTGAGCACTGAAGCTTTCTTT. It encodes CASSLYLSTEAFF. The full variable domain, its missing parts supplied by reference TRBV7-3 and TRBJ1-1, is GAGVSQTPSNKVTEKGKYVELRCDPISGHTALYWYRQSLGQGPEFLIYFQGTGAADDSGLPNDRFFAVRPEGSVSTLKIQRTERGDSAVYLCASSLYLSTEAFFGQGTRLTVV.

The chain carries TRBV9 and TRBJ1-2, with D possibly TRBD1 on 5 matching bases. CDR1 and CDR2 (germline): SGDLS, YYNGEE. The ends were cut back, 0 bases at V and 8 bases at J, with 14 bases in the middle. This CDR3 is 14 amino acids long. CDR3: CASSVDHYRGGYTF. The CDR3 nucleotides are TGTGCCAGCAGCGTAGACCACTACCGGGGGGGCTACACCTTC.

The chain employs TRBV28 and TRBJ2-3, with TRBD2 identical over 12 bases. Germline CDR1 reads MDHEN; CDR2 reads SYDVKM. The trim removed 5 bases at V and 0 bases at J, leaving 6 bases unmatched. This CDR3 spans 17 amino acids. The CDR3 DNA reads TGTGCCAGCAGTAGAGCCGGGACTAGCGGGAGCACAGATACGCAGTATTTT. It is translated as CASSRAGTSGSTDTQYF.

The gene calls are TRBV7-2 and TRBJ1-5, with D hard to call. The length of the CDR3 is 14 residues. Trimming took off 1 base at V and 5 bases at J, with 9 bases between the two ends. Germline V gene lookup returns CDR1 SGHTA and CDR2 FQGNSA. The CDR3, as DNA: TGTGCCAGCAGCTTAGTCACAGCTTATCAGCCCCAGCATTTT. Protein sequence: CASSLVTAYQPQHF.

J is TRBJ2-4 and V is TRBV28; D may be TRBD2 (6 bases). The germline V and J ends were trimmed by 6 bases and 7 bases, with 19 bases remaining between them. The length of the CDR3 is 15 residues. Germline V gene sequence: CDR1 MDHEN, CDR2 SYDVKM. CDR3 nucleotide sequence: TGTGCCAGCAGAACTTATGCGGGATCGAGGAACATTCAGTACTTC. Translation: CASRTYAGSRNIQYF.

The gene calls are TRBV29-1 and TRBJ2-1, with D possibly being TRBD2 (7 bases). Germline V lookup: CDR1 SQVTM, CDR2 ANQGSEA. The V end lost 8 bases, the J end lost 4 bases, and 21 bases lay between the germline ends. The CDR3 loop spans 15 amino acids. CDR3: CSSEGGEGSYNEQFF. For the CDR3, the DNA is TGCAGCTCCGAGGGGGGGGAGGGCTCTTACAATGAGCAGTTCTTC.

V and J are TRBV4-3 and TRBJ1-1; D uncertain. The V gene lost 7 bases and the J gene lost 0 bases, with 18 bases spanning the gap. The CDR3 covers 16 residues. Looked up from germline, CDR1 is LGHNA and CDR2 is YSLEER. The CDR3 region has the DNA TGCGCCAGCAAATCCGCCCGTAGCTATTTGAACACTGAAGCTTTCTTT. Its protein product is CASKSARSYLNTEAFF.

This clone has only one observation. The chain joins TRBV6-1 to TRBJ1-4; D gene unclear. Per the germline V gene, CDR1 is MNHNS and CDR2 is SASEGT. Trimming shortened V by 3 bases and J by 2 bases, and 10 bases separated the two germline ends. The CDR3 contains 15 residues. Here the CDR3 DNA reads TGTGCCAGCAGTGACCCCGGCGGCACTAATGAAAAACTGTTTTTT. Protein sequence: CASSDPGGTNEKLFF.

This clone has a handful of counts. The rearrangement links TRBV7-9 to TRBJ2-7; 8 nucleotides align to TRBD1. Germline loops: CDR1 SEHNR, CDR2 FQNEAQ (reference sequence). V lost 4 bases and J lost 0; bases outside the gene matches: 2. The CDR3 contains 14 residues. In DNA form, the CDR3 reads TGTGCCAGCAGCTCTACAGGGGGCTCCTACGAGCAGTACTTC. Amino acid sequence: CASSSTGGSYEQYF.

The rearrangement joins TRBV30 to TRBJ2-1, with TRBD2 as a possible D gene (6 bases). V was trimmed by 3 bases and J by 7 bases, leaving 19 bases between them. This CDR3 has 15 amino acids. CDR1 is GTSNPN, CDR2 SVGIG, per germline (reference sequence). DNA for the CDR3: TGTGCCTGGAGCAGCCCTCGGGGGAGGAGGAATGAGCAGTTCTTC. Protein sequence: CAWSSPRGRRNEQFF.

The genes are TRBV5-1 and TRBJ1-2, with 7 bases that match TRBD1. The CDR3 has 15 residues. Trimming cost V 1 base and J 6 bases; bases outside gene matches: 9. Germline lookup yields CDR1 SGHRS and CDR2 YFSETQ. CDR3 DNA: TGCGCCAGCAGCTTGTATACAGGAGGACAGGATGGCTACACCTTC. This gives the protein CASSLYTGGQDGYTF.

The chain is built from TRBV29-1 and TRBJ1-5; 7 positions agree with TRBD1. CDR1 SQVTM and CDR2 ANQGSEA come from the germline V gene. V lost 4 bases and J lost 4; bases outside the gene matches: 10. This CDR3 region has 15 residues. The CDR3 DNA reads TGCAGCGTTGCTTCGGGCGGGACAGAAAATCAGCCCCAGCATTTT. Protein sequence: CSVASGGTENQPQHF.

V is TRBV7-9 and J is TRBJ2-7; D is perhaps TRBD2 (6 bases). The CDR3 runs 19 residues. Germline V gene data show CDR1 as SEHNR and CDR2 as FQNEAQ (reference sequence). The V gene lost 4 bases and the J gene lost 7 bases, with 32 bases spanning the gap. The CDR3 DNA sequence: TGTGCCAGCAGCTCTGGTGGAGGGGACCTGACTCCTTTAATGGGGGAGCAGTACTTC. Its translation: CASSSGGGDLTPLMGEQYF.

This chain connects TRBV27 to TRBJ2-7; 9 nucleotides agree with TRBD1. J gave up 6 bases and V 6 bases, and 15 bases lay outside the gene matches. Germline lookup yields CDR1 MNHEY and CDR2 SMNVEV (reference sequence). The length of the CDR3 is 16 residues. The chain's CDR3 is CASRSWKPGQGGEQYF. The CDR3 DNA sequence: TGTGCCAGCAGATCCTGGAAGCCGGGACAGGGCGGCGAGCAGTACTTC.

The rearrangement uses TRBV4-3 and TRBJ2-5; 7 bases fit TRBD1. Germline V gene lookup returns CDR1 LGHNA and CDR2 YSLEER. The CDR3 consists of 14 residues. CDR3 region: CPFSLGQYRETQYF. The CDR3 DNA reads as TGCCCCTTCAGTCTGGGACAGTACAGAGAGACCCAGTACTTC.

CDR3 amino acids: CASSYKQGAGSGYTF. CDR3 DNA: TGTGCCAGCAGCTATAAACAGGGGGCGGGAAGTGGCTACACCTTC. The chain recombines TRBV13 with TRBJ1-2; 9 positions agree with TRBD1. The junction had 10 bases not matched to a gene; V was cut back by 4 bases and J by 7 bases. CDR3 length: 15 amino acids. Germline loops: CDR1 PRHDT, CDR2 FYEKMQ (reference sequence).